The clone carrying this TCR beta chain was seen just once. As yet, its antigen is unknown. This specimen belongs to a study of chemoradiotherapy in HPV16-positive cancers. Study context: Two HPV16-positive patients' cells yielded candidate HPV-specific clones and common motifs. Study outcomes and limitations: HPV-specific T cells were functionally defined from only a couple of HPV16-positive patients. In HPV16-positive patients, HPV-responsive T-cell expansion tracked better recurrence-free survival.

Repertoires were sampled repeatedly during chemoradiotherapy. Profiled with immunoSEQ multiplex PCR; TCRdb holds only in-frame clones, not every one. The sample yields some 8,800 clones, around 70% seen once. After removal of 6 bases from V and 5 bases from J, the junction contained 12 bases not matched to a gene. Germline V gives CDR1 WSHSY, CDR2 SAAADI. The length of the CDR3 is 15 residues. The J gene is TRBJ2-7, the V gene TRBV10-2; 8 bases agree with TRBD1. The clonotype was recovered from a human donor with HPV-associated anogenital cancer. Collection took place from a patient who underwent chemoradiotherapy. CDR3 sequence: CASSTIQGVGHEQYF. The CDR3, as DNA: TGCGCCAGCAGCACCATACAGGGGGTAGGCCACGAGCAGTACTTC.